This T cell receptor beta chain was found in a study of shared clonotypes between healthy human individuals. Trimming took off 3 bases at V and 7 bases at J, with 10 bases between the two ends. CDR1 is SGHDT, CDR2 YYEEEE, per germline. The CDR3 is made up of 12 amino acids. The method was immunoSEQ multiplex PCR; TCRdb's version includes in-frame clones alone and lacks a portion of them. The sample lists fewer than 600,000 clones, 70% to 80% seen once, with 12% in the top ten. V usage is TRBV5-6 and J usage is TRBJ1-1; D not resolved. The source material was PBMCs. The TCR sequence derives from a woman aged 40 to 50 in good health. Some clones in this sample may be carry-over from other donors' samples. The CDR3 loop is CASSCREDEAFF. As DNA, the CDR3 is TGTGCCAGCAGCTGTCGGGAGGATGAAGCTTTCTTT. Looking up the rest from reference TRBV5-6 and TRBJ1-1 gives the full variable domain: DAGVTQSPTHLIKTRGQQVTLRCSPKSGHDTVSWYQQALGQGPQFIFQYYEEEERQRGNFPDRFSGHQFPNYSSELNVNALLLGDSALYLCASSCREDEAFFGQGTRLTVV.